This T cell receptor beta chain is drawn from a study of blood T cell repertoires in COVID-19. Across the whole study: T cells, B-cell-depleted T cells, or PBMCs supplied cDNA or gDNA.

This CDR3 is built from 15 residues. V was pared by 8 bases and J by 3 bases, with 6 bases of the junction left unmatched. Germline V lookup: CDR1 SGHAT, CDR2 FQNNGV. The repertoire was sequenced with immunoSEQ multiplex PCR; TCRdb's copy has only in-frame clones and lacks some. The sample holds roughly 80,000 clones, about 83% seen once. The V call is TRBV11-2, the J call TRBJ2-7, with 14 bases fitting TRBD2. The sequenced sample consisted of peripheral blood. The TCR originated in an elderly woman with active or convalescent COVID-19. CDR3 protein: CASRGLAGGGYEQYF. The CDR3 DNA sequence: TGTGCCAGCCGCGGACTAGCGGGAGGCGGCTACGAGCAGTACTTC. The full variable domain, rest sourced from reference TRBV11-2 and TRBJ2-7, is EAGVAQSPRYKIIEKRQSVAFWCNPISGHATLYWYQQILGQGPKLLIQFQNNGVVDDSQLPKDRFSAERLKGVDSTLKIQPAKLEDSAVYLCASRGLAGGGYEQYFGPGTRLTVT.